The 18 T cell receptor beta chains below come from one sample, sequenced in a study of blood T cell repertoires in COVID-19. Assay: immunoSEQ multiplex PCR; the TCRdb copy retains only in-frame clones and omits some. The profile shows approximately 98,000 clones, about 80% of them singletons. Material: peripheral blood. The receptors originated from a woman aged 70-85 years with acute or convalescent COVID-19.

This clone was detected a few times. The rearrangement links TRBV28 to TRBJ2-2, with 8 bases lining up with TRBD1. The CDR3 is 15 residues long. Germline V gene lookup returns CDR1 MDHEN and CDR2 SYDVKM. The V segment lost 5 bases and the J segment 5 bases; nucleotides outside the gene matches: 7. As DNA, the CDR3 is TGTGCCAGCAGTGTCAGGGGGCGGGGAACCGGGGAGCTGTTTTTT. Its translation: CASSVRGRGTGELFF.

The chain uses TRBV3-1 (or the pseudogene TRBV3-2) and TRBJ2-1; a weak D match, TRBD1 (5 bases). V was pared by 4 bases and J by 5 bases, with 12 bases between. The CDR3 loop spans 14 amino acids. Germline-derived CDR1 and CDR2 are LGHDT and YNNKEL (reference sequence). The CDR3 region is CASSPQGWNNEQFF. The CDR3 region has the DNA TGTGCCAGCAGCCCCCAGGGCTGGAACAATGAGCAGTTCTTC.

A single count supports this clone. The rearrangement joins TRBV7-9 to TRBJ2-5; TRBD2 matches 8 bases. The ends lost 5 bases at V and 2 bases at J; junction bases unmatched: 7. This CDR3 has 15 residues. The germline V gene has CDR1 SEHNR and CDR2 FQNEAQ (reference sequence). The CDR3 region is CASSRTVAGQETQYF. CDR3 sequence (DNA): TGTGCCAGCAGCCGTACGGTAGCGGGACAAGAGACCCAGTACTTC.

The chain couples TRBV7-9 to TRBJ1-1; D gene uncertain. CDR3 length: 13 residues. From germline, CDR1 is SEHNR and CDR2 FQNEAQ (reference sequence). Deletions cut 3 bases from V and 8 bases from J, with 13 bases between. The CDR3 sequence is CASSFPAGAEAFF. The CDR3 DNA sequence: TGTGCCAGCAGCTTCCCAGCGGGAGCCGAAGCTTTCTTT. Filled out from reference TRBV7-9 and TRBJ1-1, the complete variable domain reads DTGVSQNPRHKITKRGQNVTFRCDPISEHNRLYWYRQTLGQGPEFLTYFQNEAQLEKSRLLSDRFSAERPKGSFSTLEIQRTEQGDSAMYLCASSFPAGAEAFFGQGTRLTVV.

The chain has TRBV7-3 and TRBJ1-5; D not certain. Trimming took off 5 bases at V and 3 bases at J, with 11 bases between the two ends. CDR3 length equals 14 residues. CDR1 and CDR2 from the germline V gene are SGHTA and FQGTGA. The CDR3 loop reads CASSPRGDNQPQHF. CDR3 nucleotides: TGTGCCAGCAGCCCCCGCGGGGACAATCAGCCCCAGCATTTT.

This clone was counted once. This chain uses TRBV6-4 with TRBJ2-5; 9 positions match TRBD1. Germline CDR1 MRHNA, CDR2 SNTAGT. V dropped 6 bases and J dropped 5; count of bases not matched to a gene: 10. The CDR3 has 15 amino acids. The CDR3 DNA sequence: TGTGCCAGCAGACCGACAGGGGGACCAGGGGAGACCCAGTACTTC. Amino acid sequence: CASRPTGGPGETQYF.

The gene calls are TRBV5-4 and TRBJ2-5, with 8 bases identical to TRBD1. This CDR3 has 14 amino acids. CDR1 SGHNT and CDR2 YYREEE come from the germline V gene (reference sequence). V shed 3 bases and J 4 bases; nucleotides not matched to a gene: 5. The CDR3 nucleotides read TGTGCCAGCAGCTCTAAGGACAGGGCAGAGACCCAGTACTTC. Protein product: CASSSKDRAETQYF.

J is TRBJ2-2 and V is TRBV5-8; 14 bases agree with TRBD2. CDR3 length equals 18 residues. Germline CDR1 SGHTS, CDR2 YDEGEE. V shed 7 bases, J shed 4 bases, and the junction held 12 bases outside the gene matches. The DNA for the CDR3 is TGTGCCAGCCGACATACCGGGACTAGCGGGAGTACCACCGGGGAGCTGTTTTTT. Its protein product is CASRHTGTSGSTTGELFF.

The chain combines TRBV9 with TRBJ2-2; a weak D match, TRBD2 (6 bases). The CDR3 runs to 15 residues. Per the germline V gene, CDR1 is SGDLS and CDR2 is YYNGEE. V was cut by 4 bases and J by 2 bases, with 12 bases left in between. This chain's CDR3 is CASSPLGGNTGELFF. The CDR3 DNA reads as TGTGCCAGCAGCCCCCTGGGGGGAAACACCGGGGAGCTGTTTTTT. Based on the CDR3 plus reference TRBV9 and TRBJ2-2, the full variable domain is DSGVTQTPKHLITATGQRVTLRCSPRSGDLSVYWYQQSLDQGLQFLIQYYNGEERAKGNILERFSAQQFPDLHSELNLSSLELGDSALYFCASSPLGGNTGELFFGEGSRLTVL.

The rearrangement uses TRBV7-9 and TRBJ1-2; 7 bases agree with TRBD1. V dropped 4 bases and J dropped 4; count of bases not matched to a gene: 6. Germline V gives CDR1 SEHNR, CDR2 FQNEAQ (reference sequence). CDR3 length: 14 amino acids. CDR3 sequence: CASSSEGAVYGYTF. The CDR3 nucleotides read TGTGCCAGCAGCTCCGAGGGGGCTGTCTATGGCTACACCTTC.

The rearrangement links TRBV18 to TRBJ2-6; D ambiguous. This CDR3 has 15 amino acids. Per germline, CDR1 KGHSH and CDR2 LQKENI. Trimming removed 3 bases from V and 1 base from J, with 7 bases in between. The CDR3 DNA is TGTGCCAGCTCACCGAACTATTCTGGGGCCAACGTCCTGACTTTC. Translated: CASSPNYSGANVLTF.

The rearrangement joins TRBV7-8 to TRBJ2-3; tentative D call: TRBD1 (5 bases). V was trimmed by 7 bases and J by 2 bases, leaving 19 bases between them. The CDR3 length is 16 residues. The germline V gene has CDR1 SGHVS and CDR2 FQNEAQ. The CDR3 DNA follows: TGTGCCAGCACCCCCCAGGGCAGGGATATCACAGATACGCAGTATTTT. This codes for CASTPQGRDITDTQYF.

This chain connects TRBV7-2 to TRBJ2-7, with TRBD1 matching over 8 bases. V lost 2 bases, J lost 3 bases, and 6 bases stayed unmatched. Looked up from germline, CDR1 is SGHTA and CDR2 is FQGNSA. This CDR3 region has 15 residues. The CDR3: CASSLRPGQGYEQYF. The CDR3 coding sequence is TGTGCCAGCAGCTTACGTCCTGGACAGGGCTACGAGCAGTACTTC.

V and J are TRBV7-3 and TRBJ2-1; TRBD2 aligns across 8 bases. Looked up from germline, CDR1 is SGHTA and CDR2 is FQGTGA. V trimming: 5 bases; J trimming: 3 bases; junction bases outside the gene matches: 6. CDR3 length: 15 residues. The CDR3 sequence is CASSPTSDGYNEQFF. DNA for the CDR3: TGTGCCAGCAGCCCGACTAGCGATGGCTACAATGAGCAGTTCTTC.

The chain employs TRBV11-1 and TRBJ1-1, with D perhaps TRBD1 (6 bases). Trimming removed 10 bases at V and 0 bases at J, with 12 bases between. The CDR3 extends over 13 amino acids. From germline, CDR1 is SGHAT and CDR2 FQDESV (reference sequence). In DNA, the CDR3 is TGTGCCACCTCCAGGGGACTGAACACTGAAGCTTTCTTT. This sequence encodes CATSRGLNTEAFF.

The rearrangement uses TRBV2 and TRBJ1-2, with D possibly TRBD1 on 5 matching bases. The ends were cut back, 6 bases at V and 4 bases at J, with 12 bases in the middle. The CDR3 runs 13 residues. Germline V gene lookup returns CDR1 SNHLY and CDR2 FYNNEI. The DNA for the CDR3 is TGTGCCAGCAGCGACCGGACACCCTATGGCTACACCTTC. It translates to CASSDRTPYGYTF.

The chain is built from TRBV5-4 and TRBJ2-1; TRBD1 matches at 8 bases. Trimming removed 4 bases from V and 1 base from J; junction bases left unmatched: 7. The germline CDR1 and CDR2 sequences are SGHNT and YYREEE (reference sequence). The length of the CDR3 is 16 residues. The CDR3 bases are TGTGCCAGCAGCGGAACCCGGGACAGGTCCTACAATGAGCAGTTCTTC. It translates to CASSGTRDRSYNEQFF.

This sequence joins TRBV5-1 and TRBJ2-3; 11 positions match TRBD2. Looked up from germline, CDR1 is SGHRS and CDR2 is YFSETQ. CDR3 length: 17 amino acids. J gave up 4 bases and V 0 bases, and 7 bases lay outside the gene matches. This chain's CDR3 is CASSLALAGGVADTQYF. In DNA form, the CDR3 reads TGCGCCAGCAGCTTGGCGTTAGCGGGAGGGGTAGCAGATACGCAGTATTTT.